The next 26 T cell receptor beta chains were all read from a single sample in a study of blood T cell repertoires in COVID-19. TCRdb's copy holds only in-frame clones and misses some; the assay was immunoSEQ multiplex PCR. Among 350,000 to 400,000 clones, around nine tenths were seen once, and the ten largest hold 0.9% to 1%. Material: PBMCs or T cells enriched from blood (not recorded which). The source of these receptors is a woman aged 25 to 39 with acute COVID-19.

The chain links TRBV14 to TRBJ1-6; D is possibly TRBD1 (6 bases). The V gene's germline CDR1 is SGHDN and CDR2 FVKESK. There are 15 residues in the CDR3. Trimming shortened V by 4 bases and J by 3 bases, and 10 bases separated the two germline ends. The CDR3 DNA follows: TGTGCCAGCAGCCCTGGGACACGCTATAATTCACCCCTCCACTTT. Amino acid sequence: CASSPGTRYNSPLHF.

The chain couples TRBV18 to TRBJ1-1; no reliable D call. The germline V and J ends were trimmed by 6 bases and 2 bases, with 10 bases remaining between them. This CDR3 is built from 13 residues. The V gene's germline CDR1 is KGHSH and CDR2 LQKENI. Here the CDR3 DNA reads TGTGCCAGCTCTTTACAGAGAAACACTGAAGCTTTCTTT. Its protein product is CASSLQRNTEAFF.

This chain connects TRBV15 to TRBJ2-5; D perhaps matches TRBD2 (6 bases). Germline CDR1 reads LNHNV; CDR2 reads YYDKDF (reference sequence). The V and J ends lost 0 bases and 5 bases respectively, with 13 bases between them. The CDR3 covers 15 residues. CDR3 sequence: CATSRDRRGGETQYF. The DNA of the CDR3 is TGTGCCACCAGCAGAGATCGAAGGGGAGGCGAGACCCAGTACTTC.

This chain links TRBV10-2 with TRBJ2-5; D gene uncertain. Trimming left V 2 bases short and J 4 bases short, with 8 bases between. Per germline, CDR1 WSHSY and CDR2 SAAADI. CDR3 length: 13 amino acids. The CDR3 nucleotides are TGCGCCAGCAGTGAGGGTAGGAGAGAGACCCAGTACTTC. This codes for CASSEGRRETQYF.

This sequence joins TRBV6-5 and TRBJ2-7; 8 nucleotides match TRBD2. Germline CDR1 MNHEY, CDR2 SVGAGI. This CDR3 contains 15 residues. J gave up 3 bases and V 6 bases, and 10 bases lay outside the gene matches. CDR3 nucleotide sequence: TGTGCCAGCAGCTACGGGGGGGCCCCTATCTACGAGCAGTACTTC. Translating gives CASSYGGAPIYEQYF.

This chain joins TRBV30 and TRBJ2-2; D unclear. The CDR3 is made up of 14 amino acids. Germline CDR1 is GTSNPN and CDR2 is SVGIG (reference sequence). Trimming pared 4 bases from V and 0 bases from J, leaving 9 bases between. CDR3 in amino acids: CAWTRQPNTGELFF. The CDR3 DNA sequence: TGTGCCTGGACGCGGCAGCCGAACACCGGGGAGCTGTTTTTT.

The chain combines TRBV9 with TRBJ1-4; TRBD1 matches 9 bases. This CDR3 has 16 amino acids. Germline V CDR1 and CDR2: SGDLS, YYNGEE. Unmatched junction bases numbered 12, after V lost 5 bases and J lost 7 bases. The CDR3 DNA follows: TGTGCCAGCAGGGTTCCCGGGACAGGGCAAGGTGAAAAACTGTTTTTT. The encoded protein is CASRVPGTGQGEKLFF.

This sequence joins TRBV30 and TRBJ2-2, with unresolved D. This CDR3 contains 14 residues. Germline loops: CDR1 GTSNPN, CDR2 SVGIG (reference sequence). V lost 0 bases and J lost 1, with 6 bases in between. The CDR3 region is CAWSVFRNTGELFF. The CDR3 nucleotides read TGTGCCTGGAGTGTATTCAGGAACACCGGGGAGCTGTTTTTT.

The chain couples TRBV5-6 to TRBJ1-1, with 7 positions matching TRBD1. With V trimmed by 4 bases and J by 0 bases, 6 bases remained unmatched. The V gene's germline CDR1 is SGHDT and CDR2 YYEEEE. The CDR3 length is 15 residues. Here the CDR3 DNA reads TGTGCCAGCAGCGGAAACAGGGGTATGAACACTGAAGCTTTCTTT. Protein: CASSGNRGMNTEAFF. Supplemented by reference TRBV5-6 and TRBJ1-1, the full variable domain reads DAGVTQSPTHLIKTRGQQVTLRCSPKSGHDTVSWYQQALGQGPQFIFQYYEEEERQRGNFPDRFSGHQFPNYSSELNVNALLLGDSALYLCASSGNRGMNTEAFFGQGTRLTVV.

This chain connects TRBV14 to TRBJ2-7; 7 nucleotides match TRBD2. This CDR3 comprises 16 residues. CDR1 and CDR2 from the germline V gene are SGHDN and FVKESK. Unmatched junction bases numbered 7, after V lost 2 bases and J lost 0 bases. CDR3 residues: CASSQSLGDYSYEQYF. The CDR3 bases are TGTGCCAGCAGCCAATCCCTGGGGGACTACTCCTACGAGCAGTACTTC.

The V call is TRBV7-2, the J call TRBJ1-2; 9 nucleotides line up with TRBD1. V was pared by 5 bases and J by 6 bases, with 7 bases of the junction left unmatched. Germline CDR1 is SGHTA and CDR2 is FQGNSA. This CDR3 spans 14 amino acids. Written as DNA, the CDR3 is TGTGCCAGCAGCCTAACAGGGGGCCTGGATGGCTACACCTTC. It codes for CASSLTGGLDGYTF.

The V call is TRBV4-3, the J call TRBJ2-1, with TRBD2 matching 11 bases. The trim removed 0 bases at V and 6 bases at J, leaving 10 bases unmatched. Germline V gives CDR1 LGHNA, CDR2 YSLEER. The CDR3 has 18 amino acids. CDR3 sequence reads: CASSQDGAGSGGANEQFF. The CDR3 DNA follows: TGCGCCAGCAGCCAAGATGGGGCTGGTAGCGGGGGGGCCAATGAGCAGTTCTTC.

This chain links TRBV11-1 with TRBJ1-6; weak D call: TRBD1 (6 bases). The V gene's germline CDR1 is SGHAT and CDR2 FQDESV (reference sequence). CDR3 length equals 14 residues. The ends were cut back, 3 bases at V and 7 bases at J, with 10 bases in the middle. The CDR3 is CASSFDRLNSPLHF. The CDR3 bases are TGTGCCAGCAGCTTCGACAGGTTGAATTCACCCCTCCACTTT.

This rearrangement joins TRBV19 to TRBJ2-2; D unclear. The length of the CDR3 is 13 residues. Germline CDR1 is LNHDA and CDR2 is SQIVND (reference sequence). V was cut by 5 bases and J by 4 bases, with 8 bases left in between. The CDR3 bases are TGTGCCAGTAGTGCCCCAGGCACCGGGGAGCTGTTTTTT. Translation: CASSAPGTGELFF.

The rearrangement uses TRBV5-1 and TRBJ1-1; D call uncertain. From germline, CDR1 is SGHRS and CDR2 YFSETQ. The CDR3 runs 14 residues. Trimming shortened V by 1 base and J by 5 bases, and 12 bases separated the two germline ends. The CDR3 sequence is CASSLPGMRTEAFF. Here the CDR3 DNA reads TGCGCCAGCAGCTTGCCGGGGATGCGGACTGAAGCTTTCTTT. Full variable domain (remainder filled in from reference TRBV5-1 and TRBJ1-1): KAGVTQTPRYLIKTRGQQVTLSCSPISGHRSVSWYQQTPGQGLQFLFEYFSETQRNKGNFPGRFSGRQFSNSRSEMNVSTLELGDSALYLCASSLPGMRTEAFFGQGTRLTVV.

The chain has TRBV29-1 and TRBJ2-7, with 10 bases aligning to TRBD1. CDR1 and CDR2 (germline): SQVTM, ANQGSEA. This CDR3 has 13 residues. J lost 2 bases, V lost 6 bases, and 4 bases had no gene match. CDR3 in DNA: TGCAGCGTCCGGACAGGGGGGACCTACGAGCAGTACTTC. Translating gives CSVRTGGTYEQYF.

This chain links TRBV19 with TRBJ1-3; 7 bases are a match to TRBD1. Germline values: CDR1 LNHDA, CDR2 SQIVND (reference sequence). V gave up 3 bases and J gave up 3 bases; unmatched junction bases: 2. The CDR3 covers 14 residues. The CDR3 sequence: CASSMGTDGNTIYF. Here the CDR3 DNA reads TGTGCCAGTAGTATGGGGACAGATGGAAACACCATATATTTT.

The rearrangement links TRBV7-2 to TRBJ2-3, with 9 bases aligning to TRBD1. The CDR3 has 13 amino acids. CDR1 SGHTA and CDR2 FQGNSA come from the germline V gene. Losses at the gene ends were 5 bases for V and 7 bases for J; bases not matched to a gene: 4. CDR3 sequence reads: CASSLQGANTQYF. In DNA form, the CDR3 reads TGTGCCAGCAGCCTACAGGGGGCAAATACGCAGTATTTT.

The V gene is TRBV5-1, the J gene TRBJ2-1; 9 bases map to TRBD1. The CDR3 spans 17 residues. Germline values: CDR1 SGHRS, CDR2 YFSETQ. The V and J ends lost 1 base and 4 bases, in that order; junction bases with no gene match: 9. The CDR3: CASSLMPPGQGYNEQFF. The CDR3 DNA reads TGCGCCAGCAGCTTGATGCCCCCGGGACAGGGATACAATGAGCAGTTCTTC.

This clone has more than one count but fewer than ten. This rearrangement joins TRBV7-9 to TRBJ1-2; 10 bases are a match to TRBD1. The ends lost 5 bases at V and 9 bases at J; junction bases unmatched: 9. Germline CDR1 reads SEHNR; CDR2 reads FQNEAQ (reference sequence). CDR3 length: 14 amino acids. CDR3 coding DNA: TGTGCCAGCAGCCGACAGGGGGCGGATAATCGCTACACCTTC. Translated: CASSRQGADNRYTF.

The table lists this clone with a count of one. CDR3 nucleotide sequence: TGTGCCAGTAGTATGCAGGGAACAGATACGCAGTATTTT. Amino acid sequence: CASSMQGTDTQYF. V and J are TRBV19 and TRBJ2-3; a weak D match, TRBD1 (5 bases). Trimming cost V 3 bases and J 3 bases, with 7 bases left between them. Germline values: CDR1 LNHDA, CDR2 SQIVND (reference sequence). This CDR3 is 13 amino acids long.

This rearrangement joins TRBV19 to TRBJ2-1, with TRBD2 matching over 11 bases. The germline CDR1 and CDR2 sequences are LNHDA and SQIVND (reference sequence). Trimming at V came to 7 bases and at J to 4 bases, leaving 9 bases not matched to a gene. The CDR3 extends over 16 amino acids. The CDR3 reads CASIDISGGVYNEQFF. The CDR3, as DNA: TGTGCCAGTATTGATATTAGCGGGGGGGTTTACAATGAGCAGTTCTTC.

CDR3 DNA: TGTGCCAGCAGCTTAGGGGCGGGGTCTCTCTCCTACGAGCAGTACTTC. Translation: CASSLGAGSLSYEQYF. The chain uses TRBV11-2 and TRBJ2-7; possible D gene TRBD2, 6 bases. There are 16 residues in the CDR3. The V end lost 1 base, the J end lost 0 bases, and 13 bases lay between the germline ends. Germline CDR1 reads SGHAT; CDR2 reads FQNNGV.

This clone was detected a few times. The chain couples TRBV6-6 to TRBJ2-7; TRBD2 matches at 16 bases. CDR1 MNHNY and CDR2 SVGAGI come from the germline V gene (reference sequence). This CDR3 is built from 16 residues. Trimming at V came to 6 bases and at J to 6 bases, leaving 8 bases not matched to a gene. CDR3 sequence: CASSPGTSGGAGEQYF. Written as DNA, the CDR3 is TGTGCCAGCAGCCCCGGGACTAGCGGGGGGGCTGGCGAGCAGTACTTC.

The rearrangement links TRBV5-1 to TRBJ1-4; D remains unclear. V gave up 4 bases and J gave up 0 bases, with 19 bases separating them. The CDR3 loop spans 18 amino acids. Germline V gene data show CDR1 as SGHRS and CDR2 as YFSETQ. CDR3 nucleotide sequence: TGCGCCAGCAGCCACACCGGACTAGGAGGCGCAACTAATGAAAAACTGTTTTTT. It codes for CASSHTGLGGATNEKLFF.

The genes are TRBV18 and TRBJ1-4, with a tentative D call TRBD1 (5 bases). V was trimmed by 4 bases and J by 8 bases, leaving 17 bases between them. This CDR3 spans 15 amino acids. CDR1 KGHSH and CDR2 LQKENI come from the germline V gene. The CDR3 region is CASSRGDSRNEKLFF. CDR3 coding DNA: TGTGCCAGCTCACGGGGGGACTCACGGAACGAAAAACTGTTTTTT.